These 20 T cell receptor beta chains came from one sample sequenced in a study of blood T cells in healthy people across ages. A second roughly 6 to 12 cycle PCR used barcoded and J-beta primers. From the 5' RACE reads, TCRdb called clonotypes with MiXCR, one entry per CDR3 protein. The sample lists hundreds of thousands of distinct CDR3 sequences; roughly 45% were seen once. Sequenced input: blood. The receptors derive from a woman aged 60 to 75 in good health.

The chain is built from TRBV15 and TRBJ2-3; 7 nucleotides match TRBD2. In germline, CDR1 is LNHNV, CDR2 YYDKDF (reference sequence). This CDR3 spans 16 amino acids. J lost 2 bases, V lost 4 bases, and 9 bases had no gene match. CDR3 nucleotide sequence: TGTGCCACCAGCATGATAGCGGGCCCCCTCACAGATACGCAGTATTTT. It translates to CATSMIAGPLTDTQYF.

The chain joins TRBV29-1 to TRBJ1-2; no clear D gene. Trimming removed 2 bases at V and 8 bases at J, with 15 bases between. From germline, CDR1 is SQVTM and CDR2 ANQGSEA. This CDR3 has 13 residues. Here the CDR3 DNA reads TGCAGCGTTGAATTAGGTTTCGGCGTCGGCTACACCTTC. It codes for CSVELGFGVGYTF.

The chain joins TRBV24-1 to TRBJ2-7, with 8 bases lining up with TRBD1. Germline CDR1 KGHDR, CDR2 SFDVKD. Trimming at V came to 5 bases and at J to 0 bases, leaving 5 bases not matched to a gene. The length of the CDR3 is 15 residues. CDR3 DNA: TGTGCCACCAGTGGCCGACAGGGGAGCTCCTACGAGCAGTACTTC. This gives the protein CATSGRQGSSYEQYF.

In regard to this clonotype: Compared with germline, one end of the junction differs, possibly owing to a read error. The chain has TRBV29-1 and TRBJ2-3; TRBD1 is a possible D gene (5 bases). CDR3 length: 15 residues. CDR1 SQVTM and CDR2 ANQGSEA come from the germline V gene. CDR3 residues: CSVDVGGSPTGTQYF. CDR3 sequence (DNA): TGCAGCGTTGATGTCGGTGGCAGCCCCACAGGTACGCAGTATTTT.

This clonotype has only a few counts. CDR3 amino acids: CASSLGRGALSYEQYF. CDR3 nucleotides: TGTGCCAGCAGCTTAGGTAGAGGAGCGCTCTCCTACGAGCAGTACTTC. V usage is TRBV11-2 and J usage is TRBJ2-7; D is undetermined. This CDR3 has 16 residues. Trimming shortened V by 1 base and J by 0 bases, and 13 bases separated the two germline ends. The V gene's germline CDR1 is SGHAT and CDR2 FQNNGV.

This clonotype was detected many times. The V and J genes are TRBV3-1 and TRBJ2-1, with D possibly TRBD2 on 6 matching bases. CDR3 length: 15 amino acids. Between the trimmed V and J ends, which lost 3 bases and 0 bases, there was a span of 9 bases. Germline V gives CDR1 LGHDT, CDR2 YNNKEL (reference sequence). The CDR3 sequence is CASSHSGRSYNEQFF. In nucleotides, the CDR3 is TGTGCCAGCAGCCATAGCGGCCGCTCCTACAATGAGCAGTTCTTC.

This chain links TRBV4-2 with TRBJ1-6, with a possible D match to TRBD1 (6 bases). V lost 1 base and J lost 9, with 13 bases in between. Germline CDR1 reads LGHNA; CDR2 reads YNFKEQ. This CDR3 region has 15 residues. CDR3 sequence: CASSQVAGVGSPLHF. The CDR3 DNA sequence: TGTGCCAGCAGCCAAGTAGCAGGGGTTGGTTCACCCCTCCACTTT.

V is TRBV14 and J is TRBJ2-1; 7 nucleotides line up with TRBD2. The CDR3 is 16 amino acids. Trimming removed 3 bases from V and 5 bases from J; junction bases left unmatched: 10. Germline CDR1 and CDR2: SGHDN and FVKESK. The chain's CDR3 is CASSQIHMTSNNEQFF. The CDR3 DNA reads TGTGCCAGCAGCCAGATTCACATGACTAGCAACAATGAGCAGTTCTTC.

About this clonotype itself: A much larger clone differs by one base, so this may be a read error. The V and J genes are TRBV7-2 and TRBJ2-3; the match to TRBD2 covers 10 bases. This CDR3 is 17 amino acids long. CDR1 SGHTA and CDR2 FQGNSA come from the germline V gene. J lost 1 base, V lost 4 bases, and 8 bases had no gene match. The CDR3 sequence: CASSSTPSGGGTDTQYF. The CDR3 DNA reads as TGTGCCAGCAGCTCGACCCCTAGCGGGGGAGGCACAGATACGCAGTATTTT.

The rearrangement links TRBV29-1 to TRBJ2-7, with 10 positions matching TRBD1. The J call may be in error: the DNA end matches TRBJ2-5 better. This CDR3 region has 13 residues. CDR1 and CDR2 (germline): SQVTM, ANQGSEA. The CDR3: CSGWTGGSETQYF. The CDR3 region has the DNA TGCAGCGGGTGGACAGGGGGGAGTGAGACCCAGTACTTC.

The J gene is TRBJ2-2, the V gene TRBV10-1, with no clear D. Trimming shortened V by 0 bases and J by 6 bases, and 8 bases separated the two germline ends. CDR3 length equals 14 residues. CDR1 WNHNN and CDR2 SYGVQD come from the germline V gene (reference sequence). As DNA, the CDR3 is TGCGCCAGCAGTGAGTCCGGCACCTCCGGGGAGCTGTTTTTT. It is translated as CASSESGTSGELFF.

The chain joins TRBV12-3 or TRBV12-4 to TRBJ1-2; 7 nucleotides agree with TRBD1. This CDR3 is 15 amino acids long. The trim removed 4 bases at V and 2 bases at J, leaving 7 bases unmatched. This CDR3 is CASSSWTGGNYGYTF. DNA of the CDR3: TGTGCCAGCAGTTCCTGGACAGGAGGGAACTATGGCTACACCTTC.

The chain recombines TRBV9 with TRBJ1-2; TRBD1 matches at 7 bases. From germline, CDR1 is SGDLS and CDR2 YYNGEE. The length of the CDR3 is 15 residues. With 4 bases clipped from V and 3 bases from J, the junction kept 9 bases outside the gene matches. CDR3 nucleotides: TGTGCCAGCAGCTCTACGACAGGGATGGACTATGGCTACACCTTC. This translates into CASSSTTGMDYGYTF.

In DNA form, the CDR3 reads TGCAGCGTTCAGGGACAGGGGGCGGACAATGAGCAGTTCTTC. Its protein product is CSVQGQGADNEQFF. The chain uses TRBV29-1 and TRBJ2-1; 12 nucleotides align to TRBD1. Trimming at V came to 5 bases and at J to 5 bases, leaving 4 bases not matched to a gene. The CDR3 is 14 residues long. CDR1 SQVTM and CDR2 ANQGSEA come from the germline V gene.

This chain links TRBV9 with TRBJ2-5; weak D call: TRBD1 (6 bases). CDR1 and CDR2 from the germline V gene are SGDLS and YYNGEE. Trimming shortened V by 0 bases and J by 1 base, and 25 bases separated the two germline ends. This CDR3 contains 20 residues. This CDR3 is CASSVATGQRSGLIQETQYF. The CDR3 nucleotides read TGTGCCAGCAGCGTAGCTACCGGACAGAGAAGTGGACTCATCCAAGAGACCCAGTACTTC.

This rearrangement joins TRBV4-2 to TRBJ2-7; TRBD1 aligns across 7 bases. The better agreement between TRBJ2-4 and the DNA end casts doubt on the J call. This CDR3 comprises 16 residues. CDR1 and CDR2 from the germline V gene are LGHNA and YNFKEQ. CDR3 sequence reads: CASSQVGDSPKNIQYF. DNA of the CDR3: TGTGCCAGCAGCCAAGTCGGGGACAGCCCTAAAAACATTCAGTACTTC.

This chain's CDR3 is CASSQEVSGADTQYF. CDR3 DNA: TGTGCCAGCAGCCAAGAGGTCTCAGGCGCAGATACGCAGTATTTT. The chain carries TRBV4-2 and TRBJ2-3, with unresolved D. Trimming shortened V by 0 bases and J by 4 bases, and 11 bases separated the two germline ends. Germline V gene sequence: CDR1 LGHNA, CDR2 YNFKEQ. The CDR3 extends over 15 amino acids.

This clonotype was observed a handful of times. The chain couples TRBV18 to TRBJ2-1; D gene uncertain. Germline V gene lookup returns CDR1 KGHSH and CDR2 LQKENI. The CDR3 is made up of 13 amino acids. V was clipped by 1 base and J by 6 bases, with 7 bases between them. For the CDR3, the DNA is TGTGCCAGCTCACCACAAGGGTTCAATGAGCAGTTCTTC. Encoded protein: CASSPQGFNEQFF.

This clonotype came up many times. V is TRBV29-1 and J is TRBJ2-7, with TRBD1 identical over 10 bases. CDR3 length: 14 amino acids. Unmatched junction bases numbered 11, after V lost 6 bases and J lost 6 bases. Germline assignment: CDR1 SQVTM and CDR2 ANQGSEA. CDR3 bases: TGCAGCGTGGAGAGAGGGGACAGGGGTTCCGAGCAGTACTTC. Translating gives CSVERGDRGSEQYF.

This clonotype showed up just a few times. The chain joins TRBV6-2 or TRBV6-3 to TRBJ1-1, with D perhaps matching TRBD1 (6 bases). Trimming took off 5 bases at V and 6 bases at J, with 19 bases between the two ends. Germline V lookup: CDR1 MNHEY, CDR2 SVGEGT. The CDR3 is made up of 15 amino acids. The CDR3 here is CASSLLTQGNAEAFF. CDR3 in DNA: TGTGCCAGCAGTCTACTTACACAGGGAAACGCTGAAGCTTTCTTT.